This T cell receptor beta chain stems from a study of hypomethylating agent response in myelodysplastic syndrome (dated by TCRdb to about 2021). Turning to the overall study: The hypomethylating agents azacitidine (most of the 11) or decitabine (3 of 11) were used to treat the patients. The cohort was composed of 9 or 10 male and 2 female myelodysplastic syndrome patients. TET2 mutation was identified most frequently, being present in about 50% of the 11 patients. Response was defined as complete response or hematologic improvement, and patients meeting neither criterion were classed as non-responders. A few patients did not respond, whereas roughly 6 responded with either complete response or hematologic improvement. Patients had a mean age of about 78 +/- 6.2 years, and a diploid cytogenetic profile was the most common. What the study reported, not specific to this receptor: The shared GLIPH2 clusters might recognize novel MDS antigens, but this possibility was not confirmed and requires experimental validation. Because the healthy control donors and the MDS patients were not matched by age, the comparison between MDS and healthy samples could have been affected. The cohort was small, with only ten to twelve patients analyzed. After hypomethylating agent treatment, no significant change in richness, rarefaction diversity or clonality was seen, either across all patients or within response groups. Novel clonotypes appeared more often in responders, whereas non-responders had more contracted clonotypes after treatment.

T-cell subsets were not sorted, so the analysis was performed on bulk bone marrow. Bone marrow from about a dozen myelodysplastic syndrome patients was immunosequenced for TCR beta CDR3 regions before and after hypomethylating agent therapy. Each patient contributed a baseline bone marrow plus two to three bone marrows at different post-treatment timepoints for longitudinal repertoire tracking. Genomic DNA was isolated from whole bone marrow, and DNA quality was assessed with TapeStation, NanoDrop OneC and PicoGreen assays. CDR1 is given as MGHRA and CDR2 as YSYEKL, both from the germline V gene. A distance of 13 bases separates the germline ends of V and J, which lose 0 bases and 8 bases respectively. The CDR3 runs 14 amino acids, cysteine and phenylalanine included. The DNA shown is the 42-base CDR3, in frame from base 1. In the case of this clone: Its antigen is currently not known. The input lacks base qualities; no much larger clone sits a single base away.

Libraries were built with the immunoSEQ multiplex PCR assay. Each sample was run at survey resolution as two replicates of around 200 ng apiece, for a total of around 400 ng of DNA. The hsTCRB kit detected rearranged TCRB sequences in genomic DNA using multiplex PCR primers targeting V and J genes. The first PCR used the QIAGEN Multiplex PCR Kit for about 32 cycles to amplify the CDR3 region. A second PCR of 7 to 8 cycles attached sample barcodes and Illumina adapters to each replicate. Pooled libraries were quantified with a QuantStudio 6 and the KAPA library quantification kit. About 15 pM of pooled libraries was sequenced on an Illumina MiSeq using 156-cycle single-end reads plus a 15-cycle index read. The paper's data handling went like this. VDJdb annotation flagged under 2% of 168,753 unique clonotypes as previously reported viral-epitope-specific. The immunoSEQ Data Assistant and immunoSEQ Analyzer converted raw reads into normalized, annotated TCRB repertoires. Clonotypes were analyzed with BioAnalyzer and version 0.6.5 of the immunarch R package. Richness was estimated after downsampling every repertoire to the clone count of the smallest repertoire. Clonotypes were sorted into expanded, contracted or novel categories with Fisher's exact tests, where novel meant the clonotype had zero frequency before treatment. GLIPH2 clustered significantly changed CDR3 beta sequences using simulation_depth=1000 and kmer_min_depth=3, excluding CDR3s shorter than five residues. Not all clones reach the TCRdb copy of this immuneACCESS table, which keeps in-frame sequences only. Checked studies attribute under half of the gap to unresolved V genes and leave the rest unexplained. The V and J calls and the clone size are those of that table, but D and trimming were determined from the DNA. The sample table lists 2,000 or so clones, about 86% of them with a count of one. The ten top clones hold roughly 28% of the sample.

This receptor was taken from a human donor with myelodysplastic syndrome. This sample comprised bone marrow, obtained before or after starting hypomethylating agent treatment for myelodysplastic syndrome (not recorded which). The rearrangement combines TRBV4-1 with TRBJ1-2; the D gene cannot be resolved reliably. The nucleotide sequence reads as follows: TGCGCCAGCAGCCAAGAAATCTCGGGGTCCGGCTACACCTTC. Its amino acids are CASSQEISGSGYTF.